One sample yielded the 29 T cell receptor beta chains listed below, sequenced in a study of cytomegalovirus exposure and HLA in healthy donors. This PCR relied on a set of 60 Vbeta primers and 13 Jbeta primers. Sequencing used immunoSEQ multiplex PCR; TCRdb keeps in-frame clones, though not all of them. The repertoire holds fewer than 150,000 clones, with roughly 67% as singletons. Sequencing used PBMCs. Every receptor here comes from a man in his late teens or twenties in good health and CMV-seropositive.

The chain links TRBV27 to TRBJ1-1; D unclear. Germline V gene data show CDR1 as MNHEY and CDR2 as SMNVEV (reference sequence). This CDR3 is built from 16 residues. V was clipped by 4 bases and J by 4 bases, with 19 bases between them. The CDR3 DNA reads TGTGCCAGCAGTTCCCGCAGACCCGGGAGGGTCACTGAAGCTTTCTTT. It translates to CASSSRRPGRVTEAFF.

As for this clone: The junction departs from the called germline gene at one end, perhaps through a read error. The CDR3 sequence: CASSYQLNQGGYPF. The CDR3 coding sequence is TGTGCCAGCAGTTACCAACTCAACCAGGGGGGCTACCCCTTC. V is TRBV6-5 and J is TRBJ1-2, with 7 bases fitting TRBD1. Germline values: CDR1 MNHEY, CDR2 SVGAGI. The CDR3 loop spans 14 amino acids.

V is TRBV5-4 and J is TRBJ2-1, with TRBD2 matching 11 bases. Germline V gene data show CDR1 as SGHNT and CDR2 as YYREEE (reference sequence). V shed 5 bases and J 3 bases; nucleotides not matched to a gene: 7. The CDR3 covers 16 residues. The CDR3 spells CASSPGTSGSYNEQFF. The CDR3 region has the DNA TGTGCCAGCAGTCCCGGGACTAGCGGCAGCTACAATGAGCAGTTCTTC.

The gene calls are TRBV19 and TRBJ2-7; D not resolved. CDR3 size: 14 residues. Germline V gives CDR1 LNHDA, CDR2 SQIVND (reference sequence). Between the trimmed V and J ends, which lost 3 bases and 0 bases, there was a span of 9 bases. The CDR3 sequence is CASSMAGISYEQYF. The CDR3 region has the DNA TGTGCCAGTAGTATGGCAGGTATCTCCTACGAGCAGTACTTC.

The genes are TRBV6-5 and TRBJ2-7; 9 bases line up with TRBD1. CDR1 and CDR2 from the germline V gene are MNHEY and SVGAGI. J lost 3 bases, V lost 5 bases, and 8 bases had no gene match. The CDR3 sequence is 15 residues long. Written as DNA, the CDR3 is TGTGCCAGCAGTCGACAGGGGGTTAGCGTCTACGAGCAGTACTTC. Its protein is CASSRQGVSVYEQYF.

This clone has just one count. The chain recombines TRBV19 with TRBJ2-7, with 7 bases aligning to TRBD1. The CDR3 contains 15 residues. Germline assignment: CDR1 LNHDA and CDR2 SQIVND (reference sequence). J lost 5 bases, V lost 2 bases, and 9 bases had no gene match. The CDR3 spells CASSITDRVINEQYF. The CDR3 region has the DNA TGTGCCAGTAGTATAACCGACAGGGTAATCAACGAGCAGTACTTC.

V and J are TRBV6-1 and TRBJ2-2; 7 nucleotides match TRBD2. V lost 4 bases to trimming and J lost 7 bases; unmatched junction nucleotides: 6. Looked up from germline, CDR1 is MNHNS and CDR2 is SASEGT. There are 14 residues in the CDR3. This chain's CDR3 is CASSGEGGIGELFF. Here the CDR3 DNA reads TGTGCCAGCAGTGGAGAGGGAGGGATCGGGGAGCTGTTTTTT.

This chain uses TRBV2 with TRBJ2-5; weak D call: TRBD2 (6 bases). The CDR3 has 14 residues. The V gene's germline CDR1 is SNHLY and CDR2 FYNNEI. Trimming removed 6 bases at V and 5 bases at J, with 16 bases between. The CDR3 DNA reads TGTGCCAGCAGGAGGAGGGACTTAAGGGAGACCCAGTACTTC. It translates to CASRRRDLRETQYF.

The genes are TRBV5-1 and TRBJ2-3; TRBD2 agrees at 7 bases. V lost 4 bases and J lost 1; bases outside the gene matches: 0. Per germline, CDR1 SGHRS and CDR2 YFSETQ. The CDR3 runs 13 residues. This CDR3 is CASSAGGTDTQYF. In DNA, the CDR3 is TGCGCCAGCAGCGCGGGGGGCACAGATACGCAGTATTTT.

The chain recombines TRBV27 with TRBJ2-2; 7 bases are a match to TRBD1. V trimming: 3 bases; J trimming: 4 bases; junction bases outside the gene matches: 8. Germline CDR1 MNHEY, CDR2 SMNVEV (reference sequence). This CDR3 has 16 residues. CDR3 amino acids: CASSFLGQVFTGELFF. CDR3 DNA: TGTGCCAGCAGTTTCCTCGGACAGGTCTTCACCGGGGAGCTGTTTTTT.

This chain links TRBV9 with TRBJ1-1, with 7 bases aligning to TRBD1. This CDR3 region has 13 residues. CDR1 SGDLS and CDR2 YYNGEE come from the germline V gene. Trimming took 4 bases from V and 5 from J; bases not matched to a gene: 5. The DNA of the CDR3 is TGTGCCAGCAGCACCGAGGGGGCTACTGAAGCTTTCTTT. It codes for CASSTEGATEAFF.

This chain connects TRBV15 to TRBJ2-7; the D is unclear. V lost 5 bases and J 3 bases, leaving 8 bases between the germline ends. CDR1 is LNHNV and CDR2 is YYDKDF in the germline V gene (reference sequence). The CDR3 covers 12 residues. The CDR3 protein is CATSLNGYEQYF. Written as DNA, the CDR3 is TGTGCCACCAGCCTCAACGGCTACGAGCAGTACTTC.

This rearrangement joins TRBV28 to TRBJ1-6; 8 bases line up with TRBD1. Germline V gene data show CDR1 as MDHEN and CDR2 as SYDVKM. This CDR3 comprises 15 residues. V was clipped by 6 bases and J by 7 bases; unmatched bases: 8. The CDR3 DNA reads TGTGCCAGCAGAAAACCCTGGACAGGGAATTCACCCCTCCACTTT. It is translated as CASRKPWTGNSPLHF.

The V gene is TRBV6-1, the J gene TRBJ2-3; 9 bases map to TRBD2. V shed 2 bases and J 4 bases; nucleotides not matched to a gene: 4. This CDR3 is 15 amino acids long. Germline CDR1 reads MNHNS; CDR2 reads SASEGT. DNA of the CDR3: TGTGCCAGCAGTGAATGGCGGGGGGGCCCAGATACGCAGTATTTT. Translated: CASSEWRGGPDTQYF.

The chain carries TRBV6-5 and TRBJ2-1; 10 positions match TRBD2. From germline, CDR1 is MNHEY and CDR2 SVGAGI. The ends lost 7 bases at V and 4 bases at J; junction bases unmatched: 7. The CDR3 loop spans 15 amino acids. CDR3 bases: TGTGCCAGCACCGTCCGAGCGGGGGGGTACAATGAGCAGTTCTTC. It translates to CASTVRAGGYNEQFF.

This clone has more than one count but fewer than ten. The chain joins TRBV5-6 to TRBJ1-1, with TRBD1 matching over 7 bases. This CDR3 comprises 14 residues. From germline, CDR1 is SGHDT and CDR2 YYEEEE. The V and J ends lost 0 bases and 1 base, in that order; junction bases with no gene match: 0. CDR3 sequence (DNA): TGTGCCAGCAGCTTGGCAGGGGGGAACACTGAAGCTTTCTTT. Protein: CASSLAGGNTEAFF. Full variable domain (outside the CDR3, taken from reference TRBV5-6 and TRBJ1-1): DAGVTQSPTHLIKTRGQQVTLRCSPKSGHDTVSWYQQALGQGPQFIFQYYEEEERQRGNFPDRFSGHQFPNYSSELNVNALLLGDSALYLCASSLAGGNTEAFFGQGTRLTVV.

The table lists this clone with a few counts. The chain links TRBV10-1 to TRBJ2-5; 8 bases map to TRBD2. Looked up from germline, CDR1 is WNHNN and CDR2 is SYGVQD (reference sequence). CDR3 length equals 14 residues. J was trimmed by 6 bases and V by 6 bases; bases with no gene match: 9. CDR3 loop: CASSPGLALQTQYF. DNA of the CDR3: TGCGCCAGCAGCCCCGGACTAGCCTTACAGACCCAGTACTTC.

The chain links TRBV27 to TRBJ2-2; 10 bases fit TRBD1. There are 16 residues in the CDR3. V shed 2 bases, J shed 7 bases, and the junction held 7 bases outside the gene matches. Per the germline V gene, CDR1 is MNHEY and CDR2 is SMNVEV (reference sequence). The CDR3 here is CASSLATGGASGELFF. In nucleotides, the CDR3 is TGTGCCAGCAGTTTAGCGACAGGGGGCGCGAGCGGGGAGCTGTTTTTT.

A few counts support this clone. The chain is built from TRBV4-1 and TRBJ2-3; 8 positions agree with TRBD2. Germline values: CDR1 MGHRA, CDR2 YSYEKL. The CDR3 runs 15 residues. The V segment lost 1 base and the J segment 6 bases; nucleotides outside the gene matches: 6. CDR3 coding DNA: TGCGCCAGCAGCCAAGGGGGGACTAGTTTGGATACGCAGTATTTT. Amino acid sequence: CASSQGGTSLDTQYF.

The rearrangement uses TRBV27 and TRBJ2-5; possibly TRBD2 for D (5 bases). The CDR3 has 15 amino acids. Trimming removed 3 bases at V and 5 bases at J, with 16 bases between. Germline lookup yields CDR1 MNHEY and CDR2 SMNVEV (reference sequence). The CDR3 is CASSFHLPVAETQYF. The CDR3, as DNA: TGTGCCAGCAGTTTCCACCTCCCGGTAGCGGAGACCCAGTACTTC.

As regards this clone: The same CDR3 also results from other DNA sequences found in this sample. V is TRBV20-1 and J is TRBJ2-5, with D possibly being TRBD2 (6 bases). The CDR3 is 11 residues long. The V and J ends lost 5 bases and 4 bases respectively, with 8 bases between them. Germline CDR1 and CDR2: DFQATT and SNEGSKA (reference sequence). Written as DNA, the CDR3 is TGCAGTGCTTGGAGGGGAGAGACCCAGTACTTC. It yields the protein CSAWRGETQYF.

This clone came up a few times. The rearrangement links TRBV6-1 to TRBJ1-1; no firm D call. Germline-derived CDR1 and CDR2 are MNHNS and SASEGT. CDR3 size: 11 residues. With 3 bases removed from V and 8 bases from J, the gap between germline ends came to 7 bases. The chain's CDR3 is CASSDSPEAFF. The CDR3 region has the DNA TGTGCCAGCAGTGATAGCCCAGAAGCTTTCTTT.

The chain combines TRBV11-2 with TRBJ2-3, with D tentatively TRBD2 (5 bases). V lost 7 bases to trimming and J lost 2 bases, with 19 bases between them. The CDR3 runs 16 residues. Germline values: CDR1 SGHAT, CDR2 FQNNGV. The CDR3 sequence: CASKRLRGVATDTQYF. DNA of the CDR3: TGTGCCAGCAAGAGGCTACGGGGTGTAGCCACAGATACGCAGTATTTT.

In this sample, this clone turned up a few times. J is TRBJ2-1 and V is TRBV5-1; TRBD2 aligns across 10 bases. The junction had 7 bases not matched to a gene; V was cut back by 4 bases and J by 6 bases. The CDR3 loop spans 15 amino acids. CDR1 and CDR2 from the germline V gene are SGHRS and YFSETQ. CDR3 coding DNA: TGCGCCAGCAGCGGGGAGCGGGGGGGACGCAATGAGCAGTTCTTC. This translates into CASSGERGGRNEQFF.

The J gene is TRBJ1-5, the V gene TRBV19; TRBD1 matches at 10 bases. The CDR3 spans 15 residues. V shed 5 bases, J shed 6 bases, and the junction held 7 bases outside the gene matches. CDR1 and CDR2 from the germline V gene are LNHDA and SQIVND (reference sequence). CDR3 in DNA: TGTGCCAGTAGTCCCGACAGGGGGCTGAGTCAGCCCCAGCATTTT. Its protein product is CASSPDRGLSQPQHF.

This clone was counted between two and nine times. The chain couples TRBV7-2 to TRBJ2-7; D possibly corresponds to TRBD2 (5 bases). The CDR3 is 14 residues long. CDR1 is SGHTA and CDR2 is FQGNSA in the germline V gene. Trimming left V 7 bases short and J 1 base short, with 14 bases between. As DNA, the CDR3 is TGTGCCAGCAACAACCGGGATCGGTCCTACGAGCAGTACTTC. This translates into CASNNRDRSYEQYF.

The chain links TRBV6-5 to TRBJ2-3; 7 bases are shared with TRBD1. Unmatched junction bases numbered 7, after V lost 4 bases and J lost 3 bases. The CDR3 sequence is 15 residues long. Germline CDR1 and CDR2: MNHEY and SVGAGI. CDR3 in amino acids: CASSWGQLGTDTQYF. In DNA form, the CDR3 reads TGTGCCAGCAGTTGGGGACAGCTTGGGACAGATACGCAGTATTTT.

The rearrangement joins TRBV5-1 to TRBJ2-3, with 8 bases lining up with TRBD2. V trimming: 1 base; J trimming: 6 bases; junction bases outside the gene matches: 10. There are 16 residues in the CDR3. From germline, CDR1 is SGHRS and CDR2 YFSETQ. CDR3 region: CASSLNLAGGGDTQYF. The DNA for the CDR3 is TGCGCCAGCAGCTTGAATCTGGCGGGGGGTGGGGATACGCAGTATTTT.

The CDR3 DNA is TGTGCCAGTAGTATTAGGACAGGGGGCGGTGGGGCCAACGTCCTGACTTTC. It specifies CASSIRTGGGGANVLTF. The chain recombines TRBV19 with TRBJ2-6; 11 bases line up with TRBD1. This CDR3 region has 17 residues. Germline V gene data show CDR1 as LNHDA and CDR2 as SQIVND (reference sequence). The ends lost 3 bases at V and 3 bases at J; junction bases unmatched: 4.